The 14 T cell receptor beta chains reported below all come from one sample, sequenced in a study of tumor-infiltrating lymphocytes in oesophageal squamous cell carcinoma. From the PCR reads, TCRdb called clonotypes with MiXCR, one entry per CDR3 protein. The profile shows more than 3,000 distinct CDR3 sequences, approximately 15% of them singletons. The sample consisted of esophageal tumor tissue. Receptors originate from a male donor with esophageal squamous cell carcinoma.

This clonotype was found many times. A much larger clone lies a single base off, so this may be a read error. V gene TRBV6-2 or TRBV6-3 combines with J gene TRBJ2-7, with D tentatively TRBD1 (5 bases). Per the germline V gene, CDR1 is MNHEY and CDR2 is SVGEGT. The CDR3 runs 12 residues. Between the trimmed V and J ends, which lost 1 base and 7 bases, there was a span of 8 bases. This CDR3 reads CASSYFQGEQYF. The CDR3 DNA follows: TGTGCCAGCAGTTACTTCCAGGGTGAGCAGTACTTC.

At least ten counts were recorded for this clonotype. One base away lies a much larger clone, so this may be a sequencing read error. This chain links TRBV7-3 with TRBJ2-5, with D hard to call. The CDR3 sequence is 13 residues long. Germline CDR1 is SGHTA and CDR2 is FQGTGA. The V gene lost 2 bases and the J gene lost 11 bases, with 15 bases spanning the gap. The CDR3 protein is CASSLGSYNEQYF. Here the CDR3 DNA reads TGTGCCAGCAGCTTAGGCAGTTACAATGAGCAGTACTTC.

This clonotype has at least ten counts. The chain has TRBV10-3 and TRBJ2-6; TRBD1 might be the D (5 bases). CDR1 and CDR2 from the germline V gene are ENHRY and SYGVKD. The V and J ends lost 6 bases and 0 bases respectively, with 15 bases between them. This CDR3 region has 17 residues. CDR3 sequence (DNA): TGTGCCATCAGAAAAGGGGAATTCCCCTCTGGGGCCAACGTCCTGACTTTC. It codes for CAIRKGEFPSGANVLTF.

By proportion, this clonotype is large. CDR3 protein: CATSDTGTDYGYTF. The CDR3 DNA is TGTGCCACCAGTGACACCGGGACAGACTATGGCTACACCTTC. This sequence joins TRBV24-1 and TRBJ1-2; TRBD1 agrees at 7 bases. The CDR3 runs to 14 residues. J lost 3 bases, V lost 4 bases, and 4 bases had no gene match. The germline CDR1 and CDR2 sequences are KGHDR and SFDVKD.

The table lists this clonotype with many counts. The genes are TRBV6-1 and TRBJ1-1; weak D call: TRBD1 (6 bases). This CDR3 region has 19 residues. The V and J ends lost 0 bases and 0 bases respectively, with 20 bases between them. Germline values: CDR1 MNHNS, CDR2 SASEGT. The CDR3 coding sequence is TGTGCCAGCAGTGAAGCGCTAGGGCAGGGGAGGGGGATGAACACTGAAGCTTTCTTT. Translating gives CASSEALGQGRGMNTEAFF.

A word on this clonotype: The conserved phenylalanine or tryptophan normally closing the CDR3 is absent here, so this likely arose from a read error. The DNA is left out, because the CDR3 cannot be placed on it with certainty; the CDR3 is given as TCRdb lists it. This chain links TRBV7-6 with TRBJ2-5; TRBD2, the table's D call, lacks a check against the DNA. The CDR3 length equals 17 residues, ends included. CDR1 and CDR2 (germline): SGHVS, FNYEAQ. This CDR3 reads CASSGLGGENSPLHFGN.

By share of the sample, this clonotype is medium-sized. The V call is TRBV7-2, the J call TRBJ1-5, with 9 bases aligning to TRBD1. The V gene's germline CDR1 is SGHTA and CDR2 FQGNSA. There are 13 residues in the CDR3. V gave up 8 bases and J gave up 5 bases; unmatched junction bases: 4. The CDR3 spells CASGDRVDQPQHF. The CDR3 coding sequence is TGTGCCAGCGGGGACAGGGTAGATCAGCCCCAGCATTTT.

V gene TRBV2 combines with J gene TRBJ1-3; D uncertain. Germline CDR1 SNHLY, CDR2 FYNNEI. With 4 bases removed from V and 4 bases from J, the gap between germline ends came to 8 bases. The CDR3 runs to 13 residues. The CDR3 DNA sequence: TGTGCCAGCAGTGTCCTCGAGGGAAACACCATATATTTT. Its protein is CASSVLEGNTIYF.

This clonotype was found many times. The chain uses TRBV5-1 and TRBJ2-7; D may be TRBD1 (6 bases). Trimming took 3 bases from V and 3 from J, leaving 13 bases between them. The germline V gene has CDR1 SGHRS and CDR2 YFSETQ. The CDR3 sequence is 14 residues long. The CDR3 DNA is TGCGCCAGCAGCTCCCGGGACACCGGCTACGAGCAGTACTTC. Its translation is CASSSRDTGYEQYF.

This clonotype was counted many times. The rearrangement joins TRBV27 to TRBJ1-2, with D tentatively TRBD1 (6 bases). The CDR3 extends over 17 amino acids. Germline-derived CDR1 and CDR2 are MNHEY and SMNVEV (reference sequence). Trimming removed 7 bases at V and 0 bases at J, with 21 bases between. CDR3 protein: CASTPSSGTQANYGYTF. The CDR3 nucleotides read TGTGCCAGCACCCCATCCTCCGGGACACAAGCTAACTATGGCTACACCTTC.

There are many counts of this clonotype. The rearrangement joins TRBV19 to TRBJ2-1; D tentatively fits TRBD1 or TRBD2 (6 bases each). V lost 6 bases to trimming and J lost 0 bases, with 12 bases between them. Germline V gene lookup returns CDR1 LNHDA and CDR2 SQIVND (reference sequence). This CDR3 has 15 amino acids. The CDR3 DNA sequence: TGTGCCAGTAGCGGGGGCCCACACTCCTACAATGAGCAGTTCTTC. Translating it yields CASSGGPHSYNEQFF.

The rearrangement links TRBV29-1 to TRBJ2-1, with TRBD2 matching 10 bases. The germline V gene has CDR1 SQVTM and CDR2 ANQGSEA. V lost 6 bases to trimming and J lost 3 bases; unmatched junction nucleotides: 20. This CDR3 is built from 19 residues. CDR3 sequence reads: CSVGGGVGALAGVYNEQFF. CDR3 in DNA: TGCAGCGTGGGCGGCGGGGTCGGCGCTCTAGCGGGGGTCTACAATGAGCAGTTCTTC.

Concerning this clonotype: Here the CDR3 omits its conserved ending phenylalanine or tryptophan, so a read error is the likely source. It is unclear where the CDR3 begins or ends on the DNA, so no DNA is shown, and the CDR3 is as TCRdb lists it. V gene TRBV7-8 combines with J gene TRBJ2-3; TRBD2 is the table's D call, not checked against the DNA. Termini included, the CDR3 measures 17 amino acids. CDR1 SGHVS and CDR2 FQNEAQ come from the germline V gene. CDR3 sequence reads: CASSLALGTDYGYTFGP.

The table lists this clonotype with many counts. The V gene is TRBV12-3 or TRBV12-4, the J gene TRBJ1-2; D possibly corresponds to TRBD1 (5 bases). Trimming removed 5 bases at V and 3 bases at J, with 13 bases between. CDR3 size: 14 residues. The chain's CDR3 is CASSDSLRDYGYTF. The DNA for the CDR3 is TGTGCCAGCAGTGACAGCCTCCGGGACTATGGCTACACCTTC.